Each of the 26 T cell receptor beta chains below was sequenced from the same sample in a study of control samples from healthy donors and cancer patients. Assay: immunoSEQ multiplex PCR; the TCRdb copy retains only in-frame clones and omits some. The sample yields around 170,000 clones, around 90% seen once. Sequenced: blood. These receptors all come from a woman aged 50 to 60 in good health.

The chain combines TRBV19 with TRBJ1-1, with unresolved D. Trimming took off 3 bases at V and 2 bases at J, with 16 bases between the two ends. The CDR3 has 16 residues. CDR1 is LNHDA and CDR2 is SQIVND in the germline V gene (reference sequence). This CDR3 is CASSIKPVTFNTEAFF. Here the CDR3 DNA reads TGTGCCAGTAGTATTAAGCCAGTAACCTTTAACACTGAAGCTTTCTTT.

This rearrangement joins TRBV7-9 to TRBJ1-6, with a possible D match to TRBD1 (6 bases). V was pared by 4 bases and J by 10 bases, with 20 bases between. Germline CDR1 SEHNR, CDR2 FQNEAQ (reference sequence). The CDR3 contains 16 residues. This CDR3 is CASSSPLQGDGSPLHF. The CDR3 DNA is TGTGCCAGCAGCTCCCCGTTACAGGGAGATGGGTCACCCCTCCACTTT.

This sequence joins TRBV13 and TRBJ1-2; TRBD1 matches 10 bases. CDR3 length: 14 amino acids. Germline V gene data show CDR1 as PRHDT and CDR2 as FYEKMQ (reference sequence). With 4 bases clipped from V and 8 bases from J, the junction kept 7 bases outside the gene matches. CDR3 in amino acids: CASSSYRDRGGYTF. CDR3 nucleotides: TGTGCCAGCAGCTCGTACCGGGACAGGGGAGGCTACACCTTC.

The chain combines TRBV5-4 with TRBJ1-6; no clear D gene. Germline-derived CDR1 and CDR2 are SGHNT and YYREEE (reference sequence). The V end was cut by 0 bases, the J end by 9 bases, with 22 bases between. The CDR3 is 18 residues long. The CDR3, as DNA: TGTGCCAGCAGCTTGGCATTGGGCAGTCCACGGGAGGGTTCACCCCTCCACTTT. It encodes CASSLALGSPREGSPLHF.

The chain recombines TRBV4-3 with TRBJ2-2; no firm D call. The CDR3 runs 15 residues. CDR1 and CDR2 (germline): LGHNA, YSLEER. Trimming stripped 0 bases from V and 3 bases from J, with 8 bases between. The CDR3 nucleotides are TGCGCCAGCAGCCAAGATTTCCCCGACACCGGGGAGCTGTTTTTT. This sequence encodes CASSQDFPDTGELFF.

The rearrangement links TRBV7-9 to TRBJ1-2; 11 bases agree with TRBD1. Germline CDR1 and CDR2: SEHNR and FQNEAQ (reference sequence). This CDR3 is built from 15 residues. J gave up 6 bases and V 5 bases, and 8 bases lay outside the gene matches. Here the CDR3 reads CASSPGQGAFHGYTF. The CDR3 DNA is TGTGCCAGCAGCCCCGGACAGGGGGCGTTTCATGGCTACACCTTC.

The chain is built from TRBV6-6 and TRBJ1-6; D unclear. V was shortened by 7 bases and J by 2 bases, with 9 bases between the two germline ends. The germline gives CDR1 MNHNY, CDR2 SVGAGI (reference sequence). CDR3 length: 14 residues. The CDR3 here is CASKGQAYNSPLHF. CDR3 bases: TGTGCCAGCAAGGGCCAGGCCTATAATTCACCCCTCCACTTT.

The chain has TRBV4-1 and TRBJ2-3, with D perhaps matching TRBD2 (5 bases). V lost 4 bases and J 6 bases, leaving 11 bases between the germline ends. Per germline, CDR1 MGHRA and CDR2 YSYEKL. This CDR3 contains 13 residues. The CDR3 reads CASSPRLLDTQYF. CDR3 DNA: TGCGCCAGCAGCCCTAGACTACTCGATACGCAGTATTTT.

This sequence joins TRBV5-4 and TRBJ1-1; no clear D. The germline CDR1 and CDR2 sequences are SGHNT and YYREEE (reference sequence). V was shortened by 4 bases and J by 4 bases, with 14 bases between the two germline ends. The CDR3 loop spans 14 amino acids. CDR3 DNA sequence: TGTGCCAGCAGCCAGGCCCAAAGAAGCACTGAAGCTTTCTTT. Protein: CASSQAQRSTEAFF.

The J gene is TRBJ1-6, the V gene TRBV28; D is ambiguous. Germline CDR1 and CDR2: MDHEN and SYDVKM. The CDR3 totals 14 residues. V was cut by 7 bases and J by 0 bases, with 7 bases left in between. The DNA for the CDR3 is TGTGCCAGCAACGGTAACTCCTATAATTCACCCCTCCACTTT. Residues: CASNGNSYNSPLHF.

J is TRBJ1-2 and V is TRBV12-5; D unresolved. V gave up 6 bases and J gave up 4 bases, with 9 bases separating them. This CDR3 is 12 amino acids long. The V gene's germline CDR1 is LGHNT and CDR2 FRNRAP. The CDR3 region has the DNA TGTGCTAGTGGGAGGATAAGCTATGGCTACACCTTC. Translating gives CASGRISYGYTF.

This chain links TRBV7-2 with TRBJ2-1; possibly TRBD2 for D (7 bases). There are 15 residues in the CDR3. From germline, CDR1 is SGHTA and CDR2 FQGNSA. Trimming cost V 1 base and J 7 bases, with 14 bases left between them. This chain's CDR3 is CASSLVGGAGNEQFF. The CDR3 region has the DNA TGTGCCAGCAGCTTAGTAGGGGGGGCAGGGAATGAGCAGTTCTTC.

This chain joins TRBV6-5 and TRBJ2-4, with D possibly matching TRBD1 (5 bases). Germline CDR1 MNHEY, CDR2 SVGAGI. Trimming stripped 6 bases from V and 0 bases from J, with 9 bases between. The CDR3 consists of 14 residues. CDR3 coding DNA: TGTGCCAGCAGACAGGACCTAGCCAAAAACATTCAGTACTTC. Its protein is CASRQDLAKNIQYF.

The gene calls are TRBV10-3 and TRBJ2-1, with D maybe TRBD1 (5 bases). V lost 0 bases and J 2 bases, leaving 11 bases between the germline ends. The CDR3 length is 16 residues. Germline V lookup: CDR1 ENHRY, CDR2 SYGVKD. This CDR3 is CAISESGQGTYNEQFF. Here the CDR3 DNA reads TGTGCCATCAGTGAGTCGGGGCAGGGAACCTACAATGAGCAGTTCTTC.

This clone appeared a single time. The CDR3 here is CASSLIAGVTGELFF. Here the CDR3 DNA reads TGTGCCAGCAGTTTAATCGCAGGGGTCACCGGGGAGCTGTTTTTT. The chain is built from TRBV28 and TRBJ2-2; tentatively, D is TRBD1 (6 bases). Germline-derived CDR1 and CDR2 are MDHEN and SYDVKM. V gave up 2 bases and J gave up 4 bases, with 11 bases separating them. This CDR3 contains 15 residues.

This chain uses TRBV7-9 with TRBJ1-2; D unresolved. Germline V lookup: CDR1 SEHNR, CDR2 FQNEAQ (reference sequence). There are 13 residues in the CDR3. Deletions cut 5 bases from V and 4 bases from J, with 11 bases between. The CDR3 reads CASSPPGVYGYTF. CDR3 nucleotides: TGTGCCAGCAGCCCACCAGGTGTCTATGGCTACACCTTC.

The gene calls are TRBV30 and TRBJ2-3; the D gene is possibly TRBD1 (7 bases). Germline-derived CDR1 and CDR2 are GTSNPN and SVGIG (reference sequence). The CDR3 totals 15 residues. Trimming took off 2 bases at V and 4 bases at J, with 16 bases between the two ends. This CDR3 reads CAWSWRRGRADTQYF. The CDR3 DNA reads TGTGCCTGGAGTTGGCGGAGGGGGCGCGCAGATACGCAGTATTTT.

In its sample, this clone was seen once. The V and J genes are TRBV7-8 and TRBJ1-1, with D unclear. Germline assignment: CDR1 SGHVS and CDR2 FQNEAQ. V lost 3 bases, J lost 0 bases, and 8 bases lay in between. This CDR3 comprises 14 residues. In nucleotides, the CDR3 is TGTGCCAGCAGCTTCGGGCGTTTGAACACTGAAGCTTTCTTT. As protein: CASSFGRLNTEAFF.

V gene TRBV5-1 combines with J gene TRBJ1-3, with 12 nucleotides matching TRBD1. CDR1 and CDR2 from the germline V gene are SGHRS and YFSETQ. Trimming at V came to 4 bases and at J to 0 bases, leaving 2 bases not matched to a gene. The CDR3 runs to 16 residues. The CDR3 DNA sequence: TGCGCCAGCAGCCCGGGACAGGGGGCCTCTGGAAACACCATATATTTT. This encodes CASSPGQGASGNTIYF. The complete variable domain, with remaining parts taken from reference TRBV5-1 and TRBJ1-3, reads KAGVTQTPRYLIKTRGQQVTLSCSPISGHRSVSWYQQTPGQGLQFLFEYFSETQRNKGNFPGRFSGRQFSNSRSEMNVSTLELGDSALYLCASSPGQGASGNTIYFGEGSWLTVV.

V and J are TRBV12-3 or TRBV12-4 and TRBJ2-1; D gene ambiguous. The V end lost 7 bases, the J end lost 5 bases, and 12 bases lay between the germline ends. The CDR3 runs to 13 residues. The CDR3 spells CASKRTENNEQFF. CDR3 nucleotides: TGTGCCAGCAAACGGACGGAAAACAATGAGCAGTTCTTC.

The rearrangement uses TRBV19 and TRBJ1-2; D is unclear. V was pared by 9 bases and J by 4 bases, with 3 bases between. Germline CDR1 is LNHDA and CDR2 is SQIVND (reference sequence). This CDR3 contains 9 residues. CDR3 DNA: TGTGCCAGCTTCTATGGCTACACCTTC. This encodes CASFYGYTF.

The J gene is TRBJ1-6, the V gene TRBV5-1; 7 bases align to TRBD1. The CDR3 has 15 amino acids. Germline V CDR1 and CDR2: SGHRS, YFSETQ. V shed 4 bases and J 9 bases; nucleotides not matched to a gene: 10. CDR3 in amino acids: CASSAGQEATSPLHF. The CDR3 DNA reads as TGCGCCAGCAGCGCCGGACAGGAAGCTACTTCACCCCTCCACTTT.

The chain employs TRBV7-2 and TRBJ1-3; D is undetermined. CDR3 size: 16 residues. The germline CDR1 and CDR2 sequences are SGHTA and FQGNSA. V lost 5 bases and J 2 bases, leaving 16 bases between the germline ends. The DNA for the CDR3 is TGTGCCAGCAGCCCCGAAAGCCTTTTTGCTGGAAACACCATATATTTT. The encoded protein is CASSPESLFAGNTIYF.

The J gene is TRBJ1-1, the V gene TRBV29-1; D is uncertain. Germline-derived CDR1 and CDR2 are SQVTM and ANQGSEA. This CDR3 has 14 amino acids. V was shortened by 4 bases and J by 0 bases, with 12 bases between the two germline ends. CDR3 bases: TGCAGCGTTGTAGCAGCCGGGCTGAACACTGAAGCTTTCTTT. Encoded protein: CSVVAAGLNTEAFF.

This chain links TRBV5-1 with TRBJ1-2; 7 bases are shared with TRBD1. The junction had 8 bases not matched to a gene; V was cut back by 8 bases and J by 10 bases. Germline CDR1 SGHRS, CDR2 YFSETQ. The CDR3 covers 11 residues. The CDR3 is CASRTGDAYTF. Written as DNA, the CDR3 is TGCGCCAGTCGGACAGGAGATGCCTACACCTTC.

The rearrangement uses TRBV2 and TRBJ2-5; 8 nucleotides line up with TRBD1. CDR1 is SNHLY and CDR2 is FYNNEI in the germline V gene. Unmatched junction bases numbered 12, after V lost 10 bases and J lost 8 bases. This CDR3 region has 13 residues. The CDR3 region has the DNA TGTGCCACCTTGGACAGGGCGCGACGTACCCAGTACTTC. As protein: CATLDRARRTQYF.